This TCR beta chain was found in a study of T cells in Graves' hyperthyroidism and ophthalmopathy. RNA transcripts were the template for amplifying TCR beta CDR3 regions. Initially, a first-round RT-PCR of the TCR CDR3 employed the HTBI primer set. Each CDR3 protein is one row after TCRdb ran MiXCR on the multiplex PCR reads. Among about 360,000 distinct CDR3 sequences listed, about 13% were seen once. Germline CDR1 reads SEHNR; CDR2 reads FQNEAQ (reference sequence). Between the trimmed V and J ends, which lost 5 bases and 3 bases, there was a span of 13 bases. The CDR3 length is 15 residues. Only a few counts were recorded for this clonotype.

The rearrangement joins TRBV7-9 to TRBJ2-2, with D unclear. The TCR comes from a young woman with Graves' hyperthyroidism. Sequencing was done on a sample of blood. The CDR3 coding sequence is TGTGCCAGCAGCCCCTTACGCCTTCACACCGGGGAGCTGTTTTTT. Translation: CASSPLRLHTGELFF.